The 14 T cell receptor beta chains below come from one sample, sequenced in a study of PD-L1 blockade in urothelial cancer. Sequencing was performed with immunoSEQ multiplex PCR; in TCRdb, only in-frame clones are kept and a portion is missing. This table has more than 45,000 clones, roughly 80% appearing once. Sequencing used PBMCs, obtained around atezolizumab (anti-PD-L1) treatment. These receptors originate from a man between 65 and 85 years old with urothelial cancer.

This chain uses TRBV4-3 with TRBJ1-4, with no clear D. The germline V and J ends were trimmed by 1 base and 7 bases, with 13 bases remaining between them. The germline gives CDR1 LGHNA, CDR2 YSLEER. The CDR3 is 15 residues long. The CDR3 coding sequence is TGCGCCAGCAGCCAAGTGGAGGGAAGACGTGAAAAACTGTTTTTT. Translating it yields CASSQVEGRREKLFF.

The CDR3 nucleotides read TGTGCCAGTACTATGGGACTAGCGGGAGTTTATGAGCAGTTCTTC. Amino acid sequence: CASTMGLAGVYEQFF. This rearrangement joins TRBV6-1 to TRBJ2-1; 14 nucleotides match TRBD2. J gave up 8 bases and V 9 bases, and 9 bases lay outside the gene matches. Germline CDR1 reads MNHNS; CDR2 reads SASEGT. This CDR3 is built from 15 residues.

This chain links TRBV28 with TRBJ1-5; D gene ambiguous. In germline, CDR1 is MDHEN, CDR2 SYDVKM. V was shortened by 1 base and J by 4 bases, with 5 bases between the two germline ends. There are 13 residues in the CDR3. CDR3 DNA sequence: TGTGCCAGCAGTTTATTTAAAAATCAGCCCCAGCATTTT. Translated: CASSLFKNQPQHF.

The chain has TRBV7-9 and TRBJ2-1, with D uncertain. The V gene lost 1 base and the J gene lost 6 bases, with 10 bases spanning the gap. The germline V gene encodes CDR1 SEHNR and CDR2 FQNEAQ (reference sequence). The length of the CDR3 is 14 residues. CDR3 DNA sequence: TGTGCCAGCAGCTTAGGTTCCAGTGCCAATGAGCAGTTCTTC. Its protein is CASSLGSSANEQFF.

CDR3 sequence reads: CASSLSLSAETETQYF. CDR3 coding DNA: TGTGCCAGCAGCTTATCCCTCAGCGCCGAGACGGAGACCCAGTACTTC. The V call is TRBV11-3, the J call TRBJ2-5; no firm D call. The length of the CDR3 is 16 residues. Germline assignment: CDR1 SGHNT and CDR2 YENEEA. Trimming pared 2 bases from V and 5 bases from J, leaving 18 bases between.

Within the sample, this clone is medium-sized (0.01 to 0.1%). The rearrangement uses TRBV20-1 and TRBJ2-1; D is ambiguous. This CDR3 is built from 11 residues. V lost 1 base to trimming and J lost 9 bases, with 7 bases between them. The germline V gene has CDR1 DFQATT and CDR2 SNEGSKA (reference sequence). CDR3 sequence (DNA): TGCAGTGCTAGAGGGAGTGGTGAGCAGTTCTTC. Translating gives CSARGSGEQFF.

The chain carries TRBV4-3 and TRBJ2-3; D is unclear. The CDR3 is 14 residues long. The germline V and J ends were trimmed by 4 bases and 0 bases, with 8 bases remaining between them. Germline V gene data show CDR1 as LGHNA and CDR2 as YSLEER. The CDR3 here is CASSLDSSTDTQYF. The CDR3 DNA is TGCGCCAGCAGCCTCGACTCGAGCACAGATACGCAGTATTTT.

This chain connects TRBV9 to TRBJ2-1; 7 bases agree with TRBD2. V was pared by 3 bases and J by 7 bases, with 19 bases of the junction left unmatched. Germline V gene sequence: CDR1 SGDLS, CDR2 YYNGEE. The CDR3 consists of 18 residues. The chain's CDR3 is CASSASQGAGESQNEQFF. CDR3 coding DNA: TGTGCCAGCAGCGCCTCCCAAGGGGCGGGGGAGTCTCAGAATGAGCAGTTCTTC.

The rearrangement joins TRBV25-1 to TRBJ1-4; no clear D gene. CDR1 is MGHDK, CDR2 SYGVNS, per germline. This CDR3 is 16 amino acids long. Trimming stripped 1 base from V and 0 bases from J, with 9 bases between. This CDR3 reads CASSESSYPTNEKLFF. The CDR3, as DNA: TGTGCCAGCAGTGAATCCTCCTATCCAACTAATGAAAAACTGTTTTTT. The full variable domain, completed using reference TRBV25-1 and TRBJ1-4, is EADIYQTPRYLVIGTGKKITLECSQTMGHDKMYWYQQDPGMELHLIHYSYGVNSTEKGDLSSESTVSRIRTEHFPLTLESARPSHTSQYLCASSESSYPTNEKLFFGSGTQLSVL.

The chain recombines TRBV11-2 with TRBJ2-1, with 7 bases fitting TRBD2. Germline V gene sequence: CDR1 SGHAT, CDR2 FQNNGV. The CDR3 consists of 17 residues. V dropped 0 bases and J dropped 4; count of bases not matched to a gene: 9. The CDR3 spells CASSLDRASGYYNEQFF. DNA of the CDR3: TGTGCCAGCAGCTTAGATCGGGCTAGCGGTTATTACAATGAGCAGTTCTTC. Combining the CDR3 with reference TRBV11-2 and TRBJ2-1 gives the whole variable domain EAGVAQSPRYKIIEKRQSVAFWCNPISGHATLYWYQQILGQGPKLLIQFQNNGVVDDSQLPKDRFSAERLKGVDSTLKIQPAKLEDSAVYLCASSLDRASGYYNEQFFGPGTRLTVL.

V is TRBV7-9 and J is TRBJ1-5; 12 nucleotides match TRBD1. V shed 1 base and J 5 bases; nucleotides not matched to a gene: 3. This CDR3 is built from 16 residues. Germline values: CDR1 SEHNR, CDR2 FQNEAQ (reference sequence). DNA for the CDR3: TGTGCCAGCAGCTTAGACGGGACAGGGGGCCATCAGCCCCAGCATTTT. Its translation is CASSLDGTGGHQPQHF.

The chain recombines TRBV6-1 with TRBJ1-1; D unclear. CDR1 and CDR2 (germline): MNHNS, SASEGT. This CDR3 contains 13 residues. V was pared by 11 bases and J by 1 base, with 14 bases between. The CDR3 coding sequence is TGTGCCCATGCAGGACTGAGGAACACTGAAGCTTTCTTT. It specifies CAHAGLRNTEAFF.

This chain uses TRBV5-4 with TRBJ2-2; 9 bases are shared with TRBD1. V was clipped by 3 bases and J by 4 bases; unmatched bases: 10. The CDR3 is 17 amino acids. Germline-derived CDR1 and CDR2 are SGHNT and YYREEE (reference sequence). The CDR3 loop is CASSSRDRVISTGELFF. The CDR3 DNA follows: TGTGCCAGCAGCTCGCGGGACAGGGTTATCAGCACCGGGGAGCTGTTTTTT.

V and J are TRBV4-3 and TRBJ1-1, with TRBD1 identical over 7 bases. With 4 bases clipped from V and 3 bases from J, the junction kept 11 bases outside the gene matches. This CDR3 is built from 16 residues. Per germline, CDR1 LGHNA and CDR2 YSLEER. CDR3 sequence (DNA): TGCGCCAGCAGCCGATATTACCGGGACAGTTACACTGAAGCTTTCTTT. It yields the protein CASSRYYRDSYTEAFF.